One sample yielded the 21 T cell receptor beta chains listed below, sequenced in a study of blood T cell repertoires in COVID-19. Some clones are missing from TCRdb's copy, which holds only in-frame ones; the method was immunoSEQ multiplex PCR. Of about 200,000 clones in the sample, 80% to 90% were seen once. Source material: peripheral blood. The receptors stem from a woman over 75 with acute or convalescent COVID-19.

J is TRBJ1-5 and V is TRBV5-8; 10 bases line up with TRBD1. Trimming cost V 1 base and J 6 bases; bases outside gene matches: 7. CDR3 length: 16 residues. In germline, CDR1 is SGHTS, CDR2 YDEGEE. CDR3 amino acids: CASSLIGTGEGQPQHF. The CDR3 DNA follows: TGTGCCAGCAGCTTGATCGGGACAGGGGAAGGTCAGCCCCAGCATTTT. Full variable domain (outside the CDR3, taken from reference TRBV5-8 and TRBJ1-5): EAGVTQSPTHLIKTRGQQATLRCSPISGHTSVYWYQQALGLGLQFLLWYDEGEERNRGNFPPRFSGRQFPNYSSELNVNALELEDSALYLCASSLIGTGEGQPQHFGDGTRLSIL.

The rearrangement links TRBV25-1 to TRBJ1-3; D not resolved. CDR3 length equals 13 residues. Deletions cut 3 bases from V and 4 bases from J, with 7 bases between. Germline V gene lookup returns CDR1 MGHDK and CDR2 SYGVNS. CDR3 DNA sequence: TGTGCCAGCAGTGAGCCAGTCGGAAACACCATATATTTT. Residues: CASSEPVGNTIYF.

The J gene is TRBJ1-2, the V gene TRBV5-1, with 10 bases identical to TRBD1. The CDR3 loop spans 13 amino acids. Unmatched junction bases numbered 5, after V lost 4 bases and J lost 8 bases. Germline V gene sequence: CDR1 SGHRS, CDR2 YFSETQ. The CDR3 sequence is CASSVPGQGGYTF. DNA for the CDR3: TGCGCCAGCAGCGTACCGGGACAGGGGGGCTACACCTTC.

V usage is TRBV6-2 or TRBV6-3 and J usage is TRBJ1-5, with 8 bases matching TRBD1. J gave up 0 bases and V 6 bases, and 10 bases lay outside the gene matches. This CDR3 comprises 17 residues. Looked up from germline, CDR1 is MNHEY and CDR2 is SVGEGT. The chain's CDR3 is CASSLRDRSYSNQPQHF. Written as DNA, the CDR3 is TGTGCCAGCAGCCTCCGGGACAGGTCGTATAGCAATCAGCCCCAGCATTTT.

The chain employs TRBV21-1 and TRBJ2-7; TRBD2 was called by the table and not checked on the DNA. TRBV21-1 counts as a pseudogene. The CDR3 totals 15 residues. CDR3 residues: CASSNPGLAGVEQYF. The CDR3 DNA follows: TGTGCCAGCAGCAACCCGGGACTAGCGGGAGTCGAGCAGTACTTC.

The chain carries TRBV5-1 and TRBJ2-6; maybe TRBD1 (6 bases). This CDR3 is built from 16 residues. Germline V gene lookup returns CDR1 SGHRS and CDR2 YFSETQ. V was shortened by 1 base and J by 2 bases, with 10 bases between the two germline ends. The CDR3 nucleotides are TGCGCCAGCAGCTTGCAGGGGTACCCTGGGGCCAACGTCCTGACTTTC. It specifies CASSLQGYPGANVLTF.

V is TRBV18 and J is TRBJ2-1, with a possible D match to TRBD2 (5 bases). Per germline, CDR1 KGHSH and CDR2 LQKENI. Trimming stripped 3 bases from V and 3 bases from J, with 12 bases between. This CDR3 comprises 15 residues. The CDR3 reads CASSPSSGGYNEQFF. CDR3 in DNA: TGTGCCAGCTCACCTTCCAGCGGAGGCTACAATGAGCAGTTCTTC.

The chain carries TRBV28 and TRBJ1-2; D is possibly TRBD1 (6 bases). Germline assignment: CDR1 MDHEN and CDR2 SYDVKM. This CDR3 region has 14 residues. The V end lost 1 base, the J end lost 7 bases, and 13 bases lay between the germline ends. The CDR3 spells CASSLSPGEGGYTF. The CDR3 DNA sequence: TGTGCCAGCAGTTTATCACCAGGGGAGGGTGGCTACACCTTC.

The chain couples TRBV3-1 (or the pseudogene TRBV3-2) to TRBJ1-2, with D tentatively TRBD1 (6 bases). V lost 6 bases and J lost 0, with 17 bases in between. Per the germline V gene, CDR1 is LGHDT and CDR2 is YNNKEL (reference sequence). This CDR3 is 16 amino acids long. The CDR3 region is CASSPSTGKSNYGYTF. CDR3 nucleotides: TGTGCCAGCAGTCCCTCCACAGGGAAATCTAACTATGGCTACACCTTC.

The chain is built from TRBV18 and TRBJ2-2; D remains ambiguous. Germline-derived CDR1 and CDR2 are KGHSH and LQKENI. Trimming removed 2 bases from V and 6 bases from J, with 16 bases in between. The CDR3 is made up of 16 amino acids. The chain's CDR3 is CASSPNFPRLAGELFF. The CDR3 nucleotides are TGTGCCAGCTCACCAAATTTCCCCCGGTTGGCCGGGGAGCTGTTTTTT.

The chain has TRBV30 and TRBJ1-4; D perhaps matches TRBD1 (5 bases). The CDR3 extends over 13 amino acids. Trimming removed 5 bases from V and 2 bases from J, with 9 bases in between. Germline V CDR1 and CDR2: GTSNPN, SVGIG (reference sequence). The CDR3 DNA reads TGTGCCTGGGGGGCTATGACTAATGAAAAACTGTTTTTT. It codes for CAWGAMTNEKLFF.

The chain combines TRBV9 with TRBJ1-1; D ambiguous. V lost 4 bases to trimming and J lost 5 bases, with 12 bases between them. The CDR3 spans 13 residues. The germline CDR1 and CDR2 sequences are SGDLS and YYNGEE. CDR3 sequence (DNA): TGTGCCAGCAGCCAGGCGTCGGCGACTGAAGCTTTCTTT. It specifies CASSQASATEAFF.

The rearrangement links TRBV2 to TRBJ2-1; 8 bases fit TRBD2. The J segment lost 9 bases and the V segment lost 6 bases, leaving 4 bases of the junction unmatched. The germline gives CDR1 SNHLY, CDR2 FYNNEI. This CDR3 is 12 amino acids long. CDR3 nucleotides: TGTGCCAGCAGATCACTAGCGGTTGAGCAGTTCTTC. Translating gives CASRSLAVEQFF. Complete variable domain (other parts from reference TRBV2 and TRBJ2-1): EPEVTQTPSHQVTQMGQEVILRCVPISNHLYFYWYRQILGQKVEFLVSFYNNEISEKSEIFDDQFSVERPDGSNFTLKIRSTKLEDSAMYFCASRSLAVEQFFGPGTRLTVL.

V gene TRBV2 combines with J gene TRBJ2-5; 8 nucleotides align to TRBD2. The CDR3 has 18 amino acids. Germline trimming cut 6 bases from V and 4 bases from J; bases unmatched to any gene: 19. Per the germline V gene, CDR1 is SNHLY and CDR2 is FYNNEI. CDR3 in amino acids: CASRPSPGAGGPLETQYF. As DNA, the CDR3 is TGTGCCAGCAGACCCTCCCCAGGGGCGGGAGGCCCATTAGAGACCCAGTACTTC. The full variable domain, its missing parts supplied by reference TRBV2 and TRBJ2-5, is EPEVTQTPSHQVTQMGQEVILRCVPISNHLYFYWYRQILGQKVEFLVSFYNNEISEKSEIFDDQFSVERPDGSNFTLKIRSTKLEDSAMYFCASRPSPGAGGPLETQYFGPGTRLLVL.

The chain has TRBV2 and TRBJ2-3, with TRBD2 identical over 8 bases. V dropped 6 bases and J dropped 1; count of bases not matched to a gene: 9. The V gene's germline CDR1 is SNHLY and CDR2 FYNNEI. This CDR3 has 16 amino acids. CDR3 sequence: CASSPLAAVRTDTQYF. The CDR3 DNA reads TGTGCCAGCAGCCCACTAGCGGCTGTACGCACAGATACGCAGTATTTT.

The V call is TRBV5-1, the J call TRBJ2-1, with 15 bases matching TRBD2. From germline, CDR1 is SGHRS and CDR2 YFSETQ. The junction had 3 bases not matched to a gene; V was cut back by 4 bases and J by 7 bases. The CDR3 runs 15 residues. CDR3 sequence: CASSTGTSGRNEQFF. The CDR3 DNA reads as TGCGCCAGCAGCACTGGGACTAGCGGGAGGAATGAGCAGTTCTTC.

The genes are TRBV7-2 and TRBJ1-3; TRBD1 is a possible D gene (6 bases). In germline, CDR1 is SGHTA, CDR2 FQGNSA. The length of the CDR3 is 18 residues. V was shortened by 2 bases and J by 0 bases, with 17 bases between the two germline ends. The CDR3: CASSLLGNPGASGNTIYF. Written as DNA, the CDR3 is TGTGCCAGCAGCTTACTAGGGAACCCAGGGGCCTCTGGAAACACCATATATTTT.

The CDR3 DNA is TGCGCCAGCAGCTTGGGGGCCGAACTCTCCTACGAGCAGTACTTC. As protein: CASSLGAELSYEQYF. The gene calls are TRBV5-1 and TRBJ2-7; D gene unclear. This CDR3 contains 15 residues. CDR1 and CDR2 from the germline V gene are SGHRS and YFSETQ. The V and J ends lost 0 bases and 0 bases respectively, with 10 bases between them.

This clone was detected once. The V gene is TRBV7-2, the J gene TRBJ2-1; the match to TRBD2 covers 10 bases. The CDR3 spans 17 residues. Germline V gene data show CDR1 as SGHTA and CDR2 as FQGNSA. V lost 1 base, J lost 8 bases, and 11 bases stayed unmatched. The CDR3 spells CASSLGLLAGVWDEQFF. Here the CDR3 DNA reads TGTGCCAGCAGCTTAGGGTTGCTAGCGGGAGTGTGGGATGAGCAGTTCTTC.

The chain recombines TRBV27 with TRBJ2-3; 8 bases fit TRBD2. Germline V gene sequence: CDR1 MNHEY, CDR2 SMNVEV (reference sequence). Losses at the gene ends were 8 bases for V and 3 bases for J; bases not matched to a gene: 13. The CDR3 extends over 16 amino acids. CDR3 DNA: TGTGCCAGCCCCTATGAGAGCGGGAGAGGTACAGATACGCAGTATTTT. The encoded protein is CASPYESGRGTDTQYF.

V usage is TRBV2 and J usage is TRBJ1-5, with no clear D. V was pared by 6 bases and J by 0 bases, with 12 bases between. The V gene's germline CDR1 is SNHLY and CDR2 FYNNEI. The CDR3 length is 15 residues. This CDR3 reads CASRADGDSNQPQHF. The CDR3 DNA sequence: TGTGCCAGCAGGGCCGATGGAGATAGCAATCAGCCCCAGCATTTT.